Listed below are T cell receptor beta chains from one sample, sequenced in a study of PD-L1 blockade in urothelial cancer. Libraries were prepared by immunoSEQ multiplex PCR; TCRdb keeps only in-frame clonotypes and omits some of them. The table has approximately 100,000 clones, approximately 85% seen once; the top ten hold 2.4%. The sample was PBMCs, taken around atezolizumab (anti-PD-L1) treatment. These receptors all stem from a man aged 50 to 59 with urothelial cancer. Each CDR3 is given with its conserved first and last residue. The D gene is left open where the match is weak. Clone size is shown for a subset of rows, as once, few, many or a class of expanded clone.

d_call j_call clone_size v_call cdr3_nt cdr3_aa
TRBD2 TRBJ2-1 NA TRBV11-3 TGTGCCAGCAGCACCTCGGGCGGGAGGCCCTACAATGAGCAGTTCTTC CASSTSGGRPYNEQFF
TRBD1 TRBJ1-6 few TRBV27 TGTGCCAGCAAAACCGGGACAGGGGGAAATTCACCCCTCCACTTT CASKTGTGGNSPLHF
TRBD2 TRBJ2-1 NA TRBV6-5 TGTGCCAGCAGTCCAGGACTAGCGGGAGACAATGAGCAGTTCTTC CASSPGLAGDNEQFF
TRBD2 TRBJ2-5 once TRBV4-2 TGTGCCAGCAGCCAAGGGCTGGCTAGCGGGGGCCAAGAGACCCAGTACTTC CASSQGLASGGQETQYF
NA TRBJ2-7 NA TRBV21-1 TGTGCCAGCAGCAAACCGGGAGGACACTCCTACGAGCAGTACTTC CASSKPGGHSYEQYF
TRBD1 TRBJ2-3 NA TRBV19 TGTGCCAGTAGTGGCAGGGACAGCCCGGTTGGGGATACGCAGTATTTT CASSGRDSPVGDTQYF
NA TRBJ2-1 NA TRBV5-4 TGTGCCAGCAGCTTGGGCGGTAGCTCCTACAATGAGCAGTTCTTC CASSLGGSSYNEQFF
NA TRBJ2-7 NA TRBV5-1 TGCGCCAGCAGCTTGAATATGCACAGGGAGTACGAGCAGTACTTC CASSLNMHREYEQYF
NA TRBJ1-4 NA TRBV2 TGTGCCAACAGAGGGGCTAATGAAAAACTGTTTTTT CANRGANEKLFF
TRBD2 TRBJ2-1 NA TRBV9 TGTGCCAGCAGCGTATCTAGCGGGAGCTCCTACAATGAGCAGTTCTTC CASSVSSGSSYNEQFF
NA TRBJ2-7 NA TRBV7-3 TGTGCCAGCAGCCCGGGGGGCGCGGGTCCGTACGAGCAGTACTTC CASSPGGAGPYEQYF
NA TRBJ1-2 NA TRBV30 TGTGCCTGGAGTATGGGGGCCGGCGGGGGCTACACCTTC CAWSMGAGGGYTF
NA TRBJ1-5 once TRBV19 TGTGCCAGTAGTATAACGGGACACGGTCGTCAGCCCCAGCATTTT CASSITGHGRQPQHF
NA TRBJ2-2 few TRBV7-9 TGTGCCAGCAGCGTCGGGACAATAAACACCGGGGAGCTGTTTTTT CASSVGTINTGELFF
NA TRBJ2-3 NA TRBV7-2 TGTGCCAGCAGCTTACAGGGAACACACACAGATACGCAGTATTTT CASSLQGTHTDTQYF
TRBD1 TRBJ1-2 NA TRBV7-9 TGTGCCAGCAGCCCTATACGGGACAGCTTATATGGCTACACCTTC CASSPIRDSLYGYTF
TRBD1 TRBJ2-7 NA TRBV7-2 TGTGCCAGCAGCTCCTACAGGGGTCTCCTTATCTTC CASSSYRGLLIF
TRBD1 TRBJ1-4 NA TRBV30 TGTGCCTGGAGTGTACAGCGTTGGAGGTCGACGGGACAGACTGAAAAACTGTTTTTT CAWSVQRWRSTGQTEKLFF
TRBD1 TRBJ2-1 NA TRBV7-9 TGTGCCAGCAGCAGCGGGACAGGGGTATACAATGAGCAGTTCTTC CASSSGTGVYNEQFF
NA TRBJ2-3 NA TRBV30 TGTGCCTGGCAGGTTGGGAGCACAGATACGCAGTATTTT CAWQVGSTDTQYF
TRBD1 TRBJ1-2 NA TRBV28 TGTGCCATCAGAGCGCCCCCGGGACAGGGGCGTTCAGACTATGGCTACACCTTC CAIRAPPGQGRSDYGYTF
TRBD2 TRBJ2-5 few TRBV7-2 TGTGCCAGCAGTCGCCCGGGACTAGTGGTTGAGACCCAGTACTTC CASSRPGLVVETQYF
NA TRBJ2-2 NA TRBV7-2 TGTGCCAGCAGCCGCACAGGGGGCCCCGGGACTAGCGGGGAGCTGTTTTTT CASSRTGGPGTSGELFF
TRBD1 TRBJ2-7 NA TRBV5-4 TGTGCCAGCAGCCTAGACAGGGGGCGGTACGAGCAGTACTTC CASSLDRGRYEQYF
TRBD2 TRBJ2-7 NA TRBV5-1 TGCGCCAGCAGCTTAGCGGGAGTTGGCGAGCAGTACTTC CASSLAGVGEQYF
NA TRBJ1-5 NA TRBV19 TGTGCCAGTAGTACGCCCCACACAGGGCGTTCCAATCAGCCCCAGCATTTT CASSTPHTGRSNQPQHF
NA TRBJ2-5 NA TRBV4-1 TGCGCCAGCAGCCAACAACAGGACCAAGAGACCCAGTACTTC CASSQQQDQETQYF
TRBD1 TRBJ2-7 NA TRBV18 TGTGCCAGCTCACGGGACAGGGGGCGCGACGAGCAGTACTTC CASSRDRGRDEQYF
NA TRBJ2-7 few TRBV2 TGTGCCAGCAGCCTCAGCTACGAGCAGTACTTC CASSLSYEQYF
NA TRBJ2-7 NA TRBV6-6 TGTGCCAGCAGTTACCGGGACACGGGTTACGAGCAGTACTTC CASSYRDTGYEQYF
TRBD1 TRBJ1-1 NA TRBV19 TGTGCCAGTAGTCCCTTCAGGACAGGAAACACTGAAGCTTTCTTT CASSPFRTGNTEAFF
TRBD1 TRBJ1-5 NA TRBV18 TGTGCCAGCTCACCGAAGGCCGGCACAGGGGGGAGCAATCAGCCCCAGCATTTT CASSPKAGTGGSNQPQHF
TRBD2 TRBJ2-7 NA TRBV7-9 TGTGCCAGCAGCTTTTGGGGGGGTGAGGAGCAGTACTTC CASSFWGGEEQYF
TRBD2 TRBJ2-7 NA TRBV15 TGTGCCACCAGCAGAACTAGCGGCTCCTACGAGCAGTACTTC CATSRTSGSYEQYF
NA TRBJ1-5 NA TRBV2 TGTGCCAGCAGTGACAACCGCTATAGCAATCAGCCCCAGCATTTT CASSDNRYSNQPQHF
TRBD2 TRBJ2-3 NA TRBV7-8 TGTGCCAGCAGCGTGGGACTAGCGAAAGATACGCAGTATTTT CASSVGLAKDTQYF
TRBD2 TRBJ2-3 NA TRBV9 TGTGCCAGCAGCGCCGTGGCGGGAGGAGGTACAGATACGCAGTATTTT CASSAVAGGGTDTQYF
TRBD1 TRBJ2-6 NA TRBV5-1 TGCGCCAGCAGCTCGACAGGGTCTGGGGCCAACGTCCTGACTTTC CASSSTGSGANVLTF
TRBD2 TRBJ2-4 NA TRBV7-9 TGTGCCAGCACGGGTAGCGGGTTAGCCAAAAACATTCAGTACTTC CASTGSGLAKNIQYF
TRBD1 TRBJ2-7 NA TRBV5-5 TGTGCCAGCAGCTTGGTTATCCCAGGGGGCGGCGAGCAGTACTTC CASSLVIPGGGEQYF
TRBD1 TRBJ1-1 NA TRBV5-4 TGTGCCAGCAGCGGATGGACAGGTTCTAGTGAAGCTTTCTTT CASSGWTGSSEAFF